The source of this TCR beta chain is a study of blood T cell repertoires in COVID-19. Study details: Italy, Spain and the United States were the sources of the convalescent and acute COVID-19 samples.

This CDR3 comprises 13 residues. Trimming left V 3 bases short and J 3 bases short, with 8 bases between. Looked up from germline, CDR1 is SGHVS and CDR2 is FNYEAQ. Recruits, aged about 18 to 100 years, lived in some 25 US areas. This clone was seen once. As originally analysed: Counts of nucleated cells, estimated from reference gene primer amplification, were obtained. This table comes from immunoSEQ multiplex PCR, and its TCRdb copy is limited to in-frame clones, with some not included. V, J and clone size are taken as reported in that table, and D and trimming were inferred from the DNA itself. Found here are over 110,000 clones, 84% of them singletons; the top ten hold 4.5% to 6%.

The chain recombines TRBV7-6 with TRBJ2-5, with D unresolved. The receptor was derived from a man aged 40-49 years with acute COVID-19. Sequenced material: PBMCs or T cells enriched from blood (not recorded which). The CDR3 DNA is TGTGCCAGCAGCTTCGGAGAGGAAGAGACCCAGTACTTC. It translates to CASSFGEEETQYF.